Here is one T cell receptor beta chain with its context. What it binds is not known. Per the germline V gene, CDR1 is MDHEN and CDR2 is SYDVKM. V lost 2 bases and J 6 bases, leaving 25 bases between the germline ends. There are 19 residues in the CDR3. A single record per CDR3 protein comes from TCRdb applying MiXCR to the reads. The sample has a few hundred thousand distinct CDR3 sequences, roughly a sixth seen once; the top ten hold more than 10%. This sample stems from a study of T cell repertoires in cytomegalovirus infection. Study details: CMV infection plus the matching HLA type was flagged by public TCR beta signatures. Overall study results and limits: Individuals carrying CMV plus the relevant HLA were identified by cumulative frequency of public TCR beta families. In two of eight donors, the top clonotype was HLA-C-restricted CMV-specific.

Input material: PBMCs. V is TRBV28 and J is TRBJ2-2; a weak D match, TRBD2 (7 bases). The sequence derives from a human donor in good health (CMV status not recorded). Some clones in this sample may be carry-over from other donors' samples. The CDR3 bases are TGTGCCAGCAGTTTAGAGGGGGGGCAAAACACCGTAAGCGCCGGGGAGCTGTTTTTT. The encoded protein is CASSLEGGQNTVSAGELFF.